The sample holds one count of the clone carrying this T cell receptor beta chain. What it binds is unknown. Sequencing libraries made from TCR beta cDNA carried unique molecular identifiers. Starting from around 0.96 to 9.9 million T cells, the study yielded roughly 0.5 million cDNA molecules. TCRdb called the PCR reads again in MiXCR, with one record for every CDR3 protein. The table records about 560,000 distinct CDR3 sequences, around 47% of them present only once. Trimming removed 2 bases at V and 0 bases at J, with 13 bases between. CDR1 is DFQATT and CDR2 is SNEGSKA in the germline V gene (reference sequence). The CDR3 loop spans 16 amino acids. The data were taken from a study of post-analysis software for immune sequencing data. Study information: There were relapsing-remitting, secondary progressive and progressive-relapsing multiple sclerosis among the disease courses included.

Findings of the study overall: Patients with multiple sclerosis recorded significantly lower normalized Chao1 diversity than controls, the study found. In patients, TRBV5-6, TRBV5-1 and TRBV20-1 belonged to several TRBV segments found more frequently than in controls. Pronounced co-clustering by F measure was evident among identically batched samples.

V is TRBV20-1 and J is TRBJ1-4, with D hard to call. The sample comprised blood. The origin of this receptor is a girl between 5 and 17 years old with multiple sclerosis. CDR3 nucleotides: TGCAGTGCTAGACAGCACCCAGCGTCAACTAATGAAAAACTGTTTTTT. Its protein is CSARQHPASTNEKLFF.